This TCR beta chain derives from a study of blood T cell repertoires in COVID-19 (TCRdb year 2020). As for the study more broadly: Samples covering the acute and convalescent phases of COVID-19 were provided by collaborators in the United States, Italy and Spain. Nearly every sample came with metadata listing a de-identified subject ID, COVID-19 status, age in years and sex. Samples came from the ongoing ImmuneRACE study (first 160 participants) plus 1,254 subjects from 6 global collaborators. The repertoires were made available in a free public database intended to serve as a resource for research on the immune response to SARS-CoV-2. The prospective study material was composed of cDNA or gDNA derived from T cells, B-cell-depleted T cells, or PBMCs. Deeply sampled blood TCRbeta repertoires from subjects exposed to, actively infected with, or recovered from COVID-19 were included in the dataset. HLA class I and class II types, where available, came from metadata supplied by the sample provider rather than from assay-based typing.

A word on this clone: Its binding antigen is unknown. Per-base qualities were not stored, and no clone one base away is much larger.

Overall study outcomes, separate from this receptor: The amount of clinical and demographic metadata varied by source and participant and was provided uncurated.

TCRbeta CDR3 regions were amplified from genomic DNA using the immunoSEQ Assay, a bias-controlled multiplex PCR. As for the original processing: The number of nucleated cells in each sample was estimated by amplification of reference gene primers within the assay. Sequence reads were collapsed and filtered to measure the absolute abundance of every unique TCRbeta CDR3 rearrangement. For each sample, productive Simpson clonality was calculated by taking the square root of Simpson's diversity index across productive rearrangements. The table comes from immuneACCESS by way of TCRdb, which keeps in-frame sequences with V and J called. Part of the clones is missing from these tables; in studies checked, under half for an unresolved V gene and the rest for unknown reasons. D and trimming were read from the DNA, whereas the V and J calls and clone size are those reported in that table. The sample records about 130,000 clones, about 89% of which are singletons. The ten largest clonotypes hold more than 3.5% of the sample.

Each collaborating institution followed its own protocols to collect whole blood in K2EDTA tubes. For TCRbeta analysis, collaborator samples were shipped as frozen whole blood, as isolated PBMCs, or as DNA extracted from either sample type. The cysteine opens and the phenylalanine closes a CDR3 of 15 amino acids. Only the CDR3 DNA is retained, 45 bases long and in frame from the first base. Reading the germline V gene (reference sequence) gives CDR1 SEHNR and CDR2 FQNEAQ. The V end gives up 3 bases and the J end 5 bases, leaving 9 bases in the junction not matched to a gene. This TCR was sampled from an older woman with acute or convalescent COVID-19. The chain is encoded by TRBV7-9 joined to TRBJ2-5, with 7 bases in between that match TRBD2. Sequencing was done on a sample of peripheral blood. The DNA reads as follows: TGTGCCAGCAGCTTCCTAGGGGAGGGCCGGGAGACCCAGTACTTC. Its product reads: CASSFLGEGRETQYF.